This T cell receptor beta chain originates from a study of blood T cell repertoires in COVID-19. Study summary: The origin of the acute and convalescent COVID-19 samples was the United States, Italy and Spain. T cells, B-cell-depleted T cells, or PBMCs provided the cDNA or gDNA that served as material.

Germline V gene data show CDR1 as MGHDK and CDR2 as SYGVNS. V was cut by 6 bases and J by 6 bases, with 11 bases left in between. This CDR3 comprises 12 residues. In the original processing: Reference gene primer amplification gave nucleated cell count estimates. Some clones are missing from TCRdb's copy, which holds only in-frame ones; the method was immunoSEQ multiplex PCR. V, J and clone size derive from that table, while D and trimming were established from the DNA sequence. The table records tens of thousands of clones, 80% of them present only once. The rearrangement uses TRBV25-1 and TRBJ1-1; D unresolved. The sample was peripheral blood. The sequence derives from a human donor in a cohort sampled during active COVID-19. The DNA of the CDR3 is TGTGCCAGCAGGTTCGGGTTCTCTGAAGCTTTCTTT. Protein: CASRFGFSEAFF.